This TCR beta chain stems from a study of T cell changes during pregnancy in multiple sclerosis. This clone appeared a single time. Per germline, CDR1 ENHRY and CDR2 SYGVKD. Trimming took 0 bases from V and 2 from J; bases not matched to a gene: 6. This CDR3 has 16 amino acids. The method was immunoSEQ multiplex PCR; TCRdb's version includes in-frame clones alone and lacks a portion of them. The table shows about 59,000 clones, with roughly 94% occurring only once. This clonotype originated in a female donor with multiple sclerosis, enrolled in a pregnancy study. Sequencing was performed on CD8+ T cells from peripheral blood mononuclear cells, taken after pregnancy. This sequence joins TRBV10-3 and TRBJ1-2; 7 bases line up with TRBD1. The CDR3 protein is CAISESPRDSNYGYTF. The CDR3 nucleotides read TGTGCCATCAGTGAGTCACCCCGGGACAGCAACTATGGCTACACCTTC.